What follows are 10 T cell receptor beta chains derived from one specimen sequenced in a study of cytomegalovirus exposure and HLA in healthy donors. 13 Jbeta primers and 60 Vbeta primers were used for the PCR. Clones were sequenced by immunoSEQ multiplex PCR, and TCRdb holds only the in-frame ones, with some missing. The sample has 200,000 to 250,000 clones; approximately 68% are singletons. Sequencing was carried out using PBMCs. These receptors all stem from a woman aged 25 to 39 in good health and CMV-seronegative.

This clone was recorded only once. The rearrangement uses TRBV27 and TRBJ2-7, with unresolved D. This CDR3 comprises 13 residues. The germline CDR1 and CDR2 sequences are MNHEY and SMNVEV (reference sequence). V gave up 0 bases and J gave up 6 bases, with 9 bases separating them. Here the CDR3 reads CASSLSLMAEQYF. For the CDR3, the DNA is TGTGCCAGCAGTTTATCTTTGATGGCCGAGCAGTACTTC.

Points on this clone: This sample includes further DNA sequences coding for the same CDR3. The chain couples TRBV5-1 to TRBJ2-3; D may be TRBD2 (5 bases). Trimming left V 0 bases short and J 4 bases short, with 9 bases between. Germline CDR1 and CDR2: SGHRS and YFSETQ. The CDR3 sequence is 14 residues long. CDR3 nucleotides: TGCGCCAGCAGCTTGGGTCTAGCCGCAGATACGCAGTATTTT. Translated: CASSLGLAADTQYF.

V gene TRBV30 combines with J gene TRBJ2-1; TRBD2 aligns across 8 bases. The germline gives CDR1 GTSNPN, CDR2 SVGIG (reference sequence). The V and J ends lost 4 bases and 7 bases, in that order; junction bases with no gene match: 6. The CDR3 covers 13 residues. CDR3 bases: TGTGCCTGGAACGACCCGGGAGGGAATGAGCAGTTCTTC. Translating it yields CAWNDPGGNEQFF.

The table lists this clone with a few counts. This chain joins TRBV6-5 and TRBJ1-5; D is possibly TRBD1 (5 bases). V lost 5 bases, J lost 5 bases, and 16 bases lay in between. In germline, CDR1 is MNHEY, CDR2 SVGAGI. CDR3 length: 15 amino acids. The CDR3 nucleotides are TGTGCCAGCAGTGTAGGGACTGCAAGGGATCAGCCCCAGCATTTT. Amino acids: CASSVGTARDQPQHF.

This clone was seen only a few times. The V call is TRBV5-6, the J call TRBJ1-4, with 8 nucleotides matching TRBD1. The ends lost 4 bases at V and 8 bases at J; junction bases unmatched: 4. The CDR3 length is 13 residues. Germline values: CDR1 SGHDT, CDR2 YYEEEE. CDR3 bases: TGTGCCAGCAGCCAGGACAGGGTGGAAAAACTGTTTTTT. The encoded protein is CASSQDRVEKLFF. Together with reference TRBV5-6 and TRBJ1-4, the CDR3 gives the full variable domain: DAGVTQSPTHLIKTRGQQVTLRCSPKSGHDTVSWYQQALGQGPQFIFQYYEEEERQRGNFPDRFSGHQFPNYSSELNVNALLLGDSALYLCASSQDRVEKLFFGSGTQLSVL.

The J gene is TRBJ2-3, the V gene TRBV7-6, with 15 bases fitting TRBD2. The CDR3 spans 18 residues. CDR1 and CDR2 (germline): SGHVS, FNYEAQ. V lost 3 bases to trimming and J lost 0 bases; unmatched junction nucleotides: 4. CDR3 in amino acids: CASSFGLAGGTSTDTQYF. The CDR3 nucleotides are TGTGCCAGCAGCTTTGGACTAGCGGGGGGGACTAGCACAGATACGCAGTATTTT.

The chain recombines TRBV29-1 with TRBJ2-5, with D possibly being TRBD2 (5 bases). The CDR3 is made up of 14 amino acids. Trimming took 3 bases from V and 5 from J, leaving 16 bases between them. Germline CDR1 is SQVTM and CDR2 is ANQGSEA. The CDR3 is CSVEVVTPGETQYF. The CDR3 bases are TGCAGCGTTGAGGTCGTCACGCCGGGGGAGACCCAGTACTTC. Drawing the rest from reference TRBV29-1 and TRBJ2-5, the complete variable domain is SAVISQKPSRDICQRGTSLTIQCQVDSQVTMMFWYRQQPGQSLTLIATANQGSEATYESGFVIDKFPISRPNLTFSTLTVSNMSPEDSSIYLCSVEVVTPGETQYFGPGTRLLVL.

This clone was observed a few times. The J gene is TRBJ2-7, the V gene TRBV5-1, with TRBD1 matching over 8 bases. The CDR3 totals 15 residues. The ends lost 4 bases at V and 0 bases at J; junction bases unmatched: 6. The germline V gene encodes CDR1 SGHRS and CDR2 YFSETQ. The CDR3 loop is CASSRTGGGSYEQYF. In DNA form, the CDR3 reads TGCGCCAGCAGCCGAACAGGGGGAGGCTCCTACGAGCAGTACTTC.

The CDR3 sequence is CASSRDRGSYEQYF. The CDR3, as DNA: TGTGCCAGCAGCCGGGACAGGGGGTCCTACGAGCAGTACTTC. The V call is TRBV6-4, the J call TRBJ2-7; 11 nucleotides match TRBD1. Germline V CDR1 and CDR2: MRHNA, SNTAGT. The CDR3 runs 14 residues. V was clipped by 6 bases and J by 1 base; unmatched bases: 2.

V is TRBV6-1 and J is TRBJ2-6; 7 nucleotides line up with TRBD2. The trim removed 4 bases at V and 0 bases at J, leaving 0 bases unmatched. This CDR3 region has 15 residues. Germline V gives CDR1 MNHNS, CDR2 SASEGT. The CDR3 reads CASSGGGSGANVLTF. CDR3 nucleotide sequence: TGTGCCAGCAGTGGGGGGGGCTCTGGGGCCAACGTCCTGACTTTC.